This T cell receptor beta chain was identified during a study of shared clonotypes between healthy human individuals. The wider study: Per-donor plates numbered three CD4 naive, three CD4 memory, two CD8 naive and one CD8 memory.

Measured with immunoSEQ multiplex PCR; TCRdb has only the in-frame clones, and not every one. The sample contains 550,000 to 800,000 clones, roughly 70% of which appear only once. V trimming: 7 bases; J trimming: 6 bases; junction bases outside the gene matches: 15. This CDR3 is 16 amino acids long. Germline CDR1 LNHDA, CDR2 SQIVND (reference sequence). The receptor comes from a woman aged 25 to 39 in good health. V usage is TRBV19 and J usage is TRBJ1-5; TRBD1 agrees at 7 bases. Sample: memory CD4+ T cells sorted from blood. Subset defined: CD45RA-negative fraction. The CDR3 region is CASIRQGERWAQPQHF. The CDR3 DNA sequence: TGTGCCAGTATAAGGCAGGGGGAACGGTGGGCTCAGCCCCAGCATTTT. The variable domain in full, with the rest retrieved from reference TRBV19 and TRBJ1-5, is DGGITQSPKYLFRKEGQNVTLSCEQNLNHDAMYWYRQDPGQGLRLIYYSQIVNDFQKGDIAEGYSVSREKKESFPLTVTSAQKNPTAFYLCASIRQGERWAQPQHFGDGTRLSIL.